These 21 T cell receptor beta chains were sequenced from one sample in a study of blood T cell repertoires in COVID-19. TCRdb's copy holds only in-frame clones and misses some; the assay was immunoSEQ multiplex PCR. The data contain fewer than 250,000 clones, about 87% of them singletons. The sample was peripheral blood. The origin of the receptors is a man aged 55-75 years with acute or convalescent COVID-19.

This rearrangement joins TRBV2 to TRBJ2-3; 11 bases align to TRBD2. The CDR3 contains 16 residues. V lost 7 bases, J lost 6 bases, and 12 bases stayed unmatched. Germline CDR1 is SNHLY and CDR2 is FYNNEI. CDR3 DNA sequence: TGTGCCAGCACCACCCTAGCGGGGGGCCCGACTGATACGCAGTATTTT. Translating gives CASTTLAGGPTDTQYF.

This chain links TRBV4-3 with TRBJ1-6; 9 nucleotides match TRBD1. The trim removed 0 bases at V and 8 bases at J, leaving 2 bases unmatched. The CDR3 is 15 amino acids. Germline V CDR1 and CDR2: LGHNA, YSLEER. CDR3 sequence reads: CASSQEGQGHSPLHF. In DNA, the CDR3 is TGCGCCAGCAGCCAAGAGGGACAGGGTCATTCACCCCTCCACTTT.

The rearrangement uses TRBV7-3 and TRBJ2-1, with D maybe TRBD2 (6 bases). The CDR3 spans 14 residues. Trimming pared 5 bases from V and 6 bases from J, leaving 14 bases between. Per germline, CDR1 SGHTA and CDR2 FQGTGA. The CDR3 DNA sequence: TGTGCCAGCAGCCGCGGGGACGGCGGCAATGAGCAGTTCTTC. This gives the protein CASSRGDGGNEQFF.

The CDR3 region is CASSFWGGREYNEQFF. CDR3 bases: TGTGCCAGCAGTTTTTGGGGAGGCAGGGAGTACAATGAGCAGTTCTTC. This chain connects TRBV28 to TRBJ2-1; possibly TRBD2 for D (6 bases). CDR1 and CDR2 (germline): MDHEN, SYDVKM. The CDR3 consists of 16 residues. The ends were cut back, 3 bases at V and 4 bases at J, with 16 bases in the middle.

CDR3 loop: CAWSASGGGITQYF. For the CDR3, the DNA is TGTGCCTGGAGCGCGAGCGGGGGGGGTATTACGCAGTATTTT. The rearrangement joins TRBV30 to TRBJ2-3; 10 positions agree with TRBD2. The junction had 8 bases not matched to a gene; V was cut back by 3 bases and J by 8 bases. In germline, CDR1 is GTSNPN, CDR2 SVGIG (reference sequence). CDR3 length: 14 amino acids.

CDR3 nucleotide sequence: TGCGCCAGCACCCCCGGGGGGAGCTCCTATAATTCACCCCTCCACTTT. It yields the protein CASTPGGSSYNSPLHF. The chain links TRBV5-1 to TRBJ1-6; the D gene is possibly TRBD1 (5 bases). This CDR3 comprises 16 residues. Trimming removed 6 bases from V and 0 bases from J, with 13 bases in between. CDR1 and CDR2 from the germline V gene are SGHRS and YFSETQ. Complete variable domain (other parts from reference TRBV5-1 and TRBJ1-6): KAGVTQTPRYLIKTRGQQVTLSCSPISGHRSVSWYQQTPGQGLQFLFEYFSETQRNKGNFPGRFSGRQFSNSRSEMNVSTLELGDSALYLCASTPGGSSYNSPLHFGNGTRLTVT.

V is TRBV6-5 and J is TRBJ2-3, with 9 bases fitting TRBD2. The CDR3 is 15 residues long. In germline, CDR1 is MNHEY, CDR2 SVGAGI. V shed 6 bases, J shed 0 bases, and the junction held 4 bases outside the gene matches. The CDR3 loop reads CASSGAGGSTDTQYF. CDR3 sequence (DNA): TGTGCCAGCAGCGGGGCGGGGGGGAGCACAGATACGCAGTATTTT.

The chain carries TRBV7-2 and TRBJ2-1; 8 positions match TRBD1. The CDR3 extends over 16 amino acids. Trimming cost V 4 bases and J 10 bases; bases outside gene matches: 15. Germline values: CDR1 SGHTA, CDR2 FQGNSA. This CDR3 is CASSSIPGQAIIEQFF. Here the CDR3 DNA reads TGTGCCAGCAGCTCGATCCCGGGACAGGCGATCATCGAGCAGTTCTTC.

This CDR3 is CASSFRTLAGGEQFF. For the CDR3, the DNA is TGTGCCAGCAGCTTCCGGACGCTAGCGGGGGGCGAGCAGTTCTTC. The chain combines TRBV5-5 with TRBJ2-1; the match to TRBD2 covers 11 bases. The CDR3 spans 15 residues. Germline lookup yields CDR1 SGHKS and CDR2 YYEKEE (reference sequence). Germline trimming cut 2 bases from V and 10 bases from J; bases unmatched to any gene: 8.

This clone showed up many times. The rearrangement uses TRBV28 and TRBJ1-1, with D tentatively TRBD1 (5 bases). The CDR3 covers 14 residues. Germline V lookup: CDR1 MDHEN, CDR2 SYDVKM. Deletions cut 3 bases from V and 10 bases from J, with 18 bases between. CDR3: CASSFLGGAGGAFF. The DNA for the CDR3 is TGTGCCAGCAGTTTCCTCGGAGGGGCAGGAGGAGCTTTCTTT.

This chain uses TRBV12-3 or TRBV12-4 with TRBJ1-3; TRBD1 might be the D (5 bases). This CDR3 has 13 residues. The germline V and J ends were trimmed by 7 bases and 1 base, with 8 bases remaining between them. The CDR3 DNA reads TGTGCCAGCACGGGGGGATCTGGAAACACCATATATTTT. Translation: CASTGGSGNTIYF.

The chain combines TRBV5-1 with TRBJ2-1; D is possibly TRBD2 (7 bases). V dropped 0 bases and J dropped 5 bases, with 12 bases sitting between them. The length of the CDR3 is 15 residues. The germline gives CDR1 SGHRS, CDR2 YFSETQ. CDR3 residues: CASSLVGGLNNEQFF. The CDR3 coding sequence is TGCGCCAGCAGCTTGGTCGGGGGGCTGAACAATGAGCAGTTCTTC.

CDR3 DNA: TGTGCCAGTAGTGGAACAAACAGGCCCGGGGCCAAAAACATTCAGTACTTC. Translated, it gives CASSGTNRPGAKNIQYF. The chain combines TRBV19 with TRBJ2-4, with a possible D match to TRBD1 (5 bases). The CDR3 loop spans 17 amino acids. Germline V CDR1 and CDR2: LNHDA, SQIVND (reference sequence). Trimming stripped 5 bases from V and 1 base from J, with 18 bases between.

The genes are TRBV28 and TRBJ1-4, with 7 positions matching TRBD1. Germline V lookup: CDR1 MDHEN, CDR2 SYDVKM. The CDR3 spans 15 residues. The V and J ends lost 6 bases and 7 bases, in that order; junction bases with no gene match: 11. This CDR3 reads CASRGGGSLGEKLFF. In DNA form, the CDR3 reads TGTGCCAGCAGAGGGGGCGGGTCTTTGGGTGAAAAACTGTTTTTT.

The chain uses TRBV2 and TRBJ2-7; 8 bases are a match to TRBD1. The CDR3 is made up of 15 amino acids. After removal of 7 bases from V and 0 bases from J, the junction contained 8 bases not matched to a gene. Germline values: CDR1 SNHLY, CDR2 FYNNEI. The CDR3 spells CASTPGGSSSYEQYF. The CDR3 bases are TGTGCCAGCACCCCAGGGGGCTCTAGCTCCTACGAGCAGTACTTC.

The V gene is TRBV5-1, the J gene TRBJ2-7; 10 bases are shared with TRBD1. CDR3 length: 14 amino acids. J was trimmed by 6 bases and V by 1 base; bases with no gene match: 4. Germline V gene data show CDR1 as SGHRS and CDR2 as YFSETQ. CDR3 nucleotides: TGCGCCAGCAGCTTGACGGGACAGGGGACCGAGCAGTACTTC. Translating it yields CASSLTGQGTEQYF.

The gene calls are TRBV5-5 and TRBJ2-7; TRBD1 agrees at 9 bases. CDR1 and CDR2 (germline): SGHKS, YYEKEE (reference sequence). V dropped 4 bases and J dropped 3; count of bases not matched to a gene: 8. This CDR3 has 15 amino acids. CDR3 sequence: CASSKGGTGLYEQYF. The CDR3 region has the DNA TGTGCCAGCAGCAAGGGGGGGACAGGGCTCTACGAGCAGTACTTC.

CDR3 DNA sequence: TGTGCCAGCAGCGCGGGACAGGGGCGGGGTAACTATGGCTACACCTTC. Amino acids: CASSAGQGRGNYGYTF. The genes are TRBV5-4 and TRBJ1-2; TRBD1 aligns across 10 bases. The J segment lost 1 base and the V segment lost 4 bases, leaving 7 bases of the junction unmatched. From germline, CDR1 is SGHNT and CDR2 YYREEE (reference sequence). This CDR3 is 16 amino acids long.

This chain links TRBV5-1 with TRBJ1-1, with TRBD1 identical over 11 bases. CDR3 length: 15 amino acids. The V segment lost 4 bases and the J segment 5 bases; nucleotides outside the gene matches: 7. Germline V gives CDR1 SGHRS, CDR2 YFSETQ. CDR3: CASSPWTGGPTEAFF. CDR3 DNA sequence: TGCGCCAGCAGCCCGTGGACAGGGGGCCCAACTGAAGCTTTCTTT.

The V gene is TRBV3-1 (or the pseudogene TRBV3-2), the J gene TRBJ2-7; 8 positions match TRBD1. Trimming cost V 5 bases and J 5 bases; bases outside gene matches: 8. Germline values: CDR1 LGHDT, CDR2 YNNKEL (reference sequence). The CDR3 spans 14 residues. The CDR3 sequence: CASSAPGGFHEQYF. The CDR3 DNA reads TGTGCCAGCAGCGCCCCAGGGGGCTTCCACGAGCAGTACTTC.

This chain uses TRBV5-1 with TRBJ2-7; D gene unclear. The CDR3 extends over 11 amino acids. Germline lookup yields CDR1 SGHRS and CDR2 YFSETQ. The germline V and J ends were trimmed by 3 bases and 3 bases, with 4 bases remaining between them. CDR3 amino acids: CASSSYYEQYF. The CDR3 region has the DNA TGCGCCAGCAGCTCCTACTACGAGCAGTACTTC.